The source of this TCR beta chain is a study of regulatory T cells in long-lasting Graves disease. As for the study in general: The definition of persistent Graves' disease was over 5 years of antithyroid drugs with positive TSH receptor antibodies. Study-wide results and limits: Persistent Graves' patients possessed reduced TCR diversity relative to recently diagnosed ones. Gene preferences differed: TRBV28, TRBJ1-2, TRBJ2-5 in persistent cases.

In building TCR beta libraries, iRepertoire HTBI primers were used together with Arm-PCR of CDR3 regions. TCRdb fed the multiplex PCR reads into MiXCR, producing one record per CDR3 protein. The data show 360,000 or so distinct CDR3 sequences, approximately 25% seen once. The CDR3 contains 16 residues. V dropped 4 bases and J dropped 0 bases, with 15 bases sitting between them. Germline CDR1 and CDR2: MDHEN and SYDVKM. This clonotype was observed at least ten times. Its matching antigen is unknown. Regarding time point: persistent/refractory GD, antithyroid drugs over 5 years with positive TRAb. Scientists built the TCR library using RNA that was extracted from PBMCs.

This clonotype originated in a woman aged 40 to 50 with Graves disease. The rearrangement joins TRBV28 to TRBJ1-2; D may be TRBD1 (6 bases). The specimen comprised peripheral blood mononuclear cells (PBMCs), sampled when the disease was refractory, from a patient treated with antithyroid drugs. The CDR3: CASSSIRDIANYGYTF. In nucleotides, the CDR3 is TGTGCCAGCAGTTCGATACGGGACATAGCTAACTATGGCTACACCTTC.